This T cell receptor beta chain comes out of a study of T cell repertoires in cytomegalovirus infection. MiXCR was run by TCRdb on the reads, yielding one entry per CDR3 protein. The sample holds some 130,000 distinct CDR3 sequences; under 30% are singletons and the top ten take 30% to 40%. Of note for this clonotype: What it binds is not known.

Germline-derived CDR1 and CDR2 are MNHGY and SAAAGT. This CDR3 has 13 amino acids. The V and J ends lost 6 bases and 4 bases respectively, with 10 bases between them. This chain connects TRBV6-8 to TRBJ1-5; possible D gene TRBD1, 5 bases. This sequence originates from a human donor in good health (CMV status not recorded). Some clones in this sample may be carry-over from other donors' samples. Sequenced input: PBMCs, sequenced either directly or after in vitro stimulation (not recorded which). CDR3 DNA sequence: TGTGCCAGCAGCACCGGGGGGAATCAGCCCCAGCATTTT. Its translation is CASSTGGNQPQHF.